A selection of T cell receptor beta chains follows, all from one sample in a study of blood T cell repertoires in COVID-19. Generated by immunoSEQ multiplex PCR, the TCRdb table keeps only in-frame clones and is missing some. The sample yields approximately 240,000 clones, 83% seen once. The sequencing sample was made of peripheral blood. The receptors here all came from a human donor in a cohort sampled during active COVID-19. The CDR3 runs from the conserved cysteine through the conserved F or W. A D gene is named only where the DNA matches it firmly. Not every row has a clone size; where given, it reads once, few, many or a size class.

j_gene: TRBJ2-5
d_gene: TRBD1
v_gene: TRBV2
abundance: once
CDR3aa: CASSEQGAGETQYF
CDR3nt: TGTGCCAGCAGTGAACAGGGGGCAGGGGAGACCCAGTACTTC

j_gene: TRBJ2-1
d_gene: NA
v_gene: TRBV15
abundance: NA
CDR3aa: CATSRDLAPTYNEQFF
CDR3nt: TGTGCCACCAGCAGAGATCTAGCGCCCACCTACAATGAGCAGTTCTTC

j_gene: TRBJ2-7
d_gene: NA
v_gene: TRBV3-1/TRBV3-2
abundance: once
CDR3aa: CASSQRGPYEQYF
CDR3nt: TGTGCCAGCAGCCAAAGGGGCCCCTACGAGCAGTACTTC

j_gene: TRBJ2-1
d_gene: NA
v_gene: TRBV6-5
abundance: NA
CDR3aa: CASLPTGPSRQFF
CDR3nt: TGTGCCAGCCTACCGACAGGCCCCTCTCGGCAGTTCTTC

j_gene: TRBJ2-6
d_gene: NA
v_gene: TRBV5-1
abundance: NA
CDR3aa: CASSLGTTRWANVLTF
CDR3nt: TGCGCCAGCAGCTTAGGGACAACCCGCTGGGCCAACGTCCTGACTTTC

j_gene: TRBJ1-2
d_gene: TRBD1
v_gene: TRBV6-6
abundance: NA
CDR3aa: CASSSRQGARGYTF
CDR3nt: TGTGCCAGCAGCTCCCGGCAGGGGGCGCGTGGCTACACCTTC

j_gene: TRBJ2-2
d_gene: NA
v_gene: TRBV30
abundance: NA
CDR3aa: CAWRTTENTGELFF
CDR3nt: TGTGCCTGGAGGACGACAGAGAACACCGGGGAGCTGTTTTTT

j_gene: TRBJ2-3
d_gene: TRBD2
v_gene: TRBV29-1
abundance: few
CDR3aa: CSVTSGGWTDTQYF
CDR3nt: TGCAGCGTCACTAGCGGAGGTTGGACAGATACGCAGTATTTT

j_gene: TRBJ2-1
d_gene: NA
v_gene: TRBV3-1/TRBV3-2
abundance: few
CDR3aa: CASSHRARGGNNEQFF
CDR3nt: TGTGCCAGCAGCCACCGGGCAAGGGGGGGCAACAATGAGCAGTTCTTC

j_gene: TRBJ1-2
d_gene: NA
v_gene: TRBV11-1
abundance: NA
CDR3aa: CASSSLGTNNYGYTF
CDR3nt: TGTGCCAGCAGCTCCCTCGGGACAAATAACTATGGCTACACCTTC

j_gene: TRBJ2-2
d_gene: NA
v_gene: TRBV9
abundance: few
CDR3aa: CASSVGPSTGELFF
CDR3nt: TGTGCCAGCAGCGTAGGGCCTTCCACCGGGGAGCTGTTTTTT

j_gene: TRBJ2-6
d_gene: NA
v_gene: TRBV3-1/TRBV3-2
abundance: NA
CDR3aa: CASTPDSFGANVLTF
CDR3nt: TGTGCCAGCACCCCGGACAGCTTTGGGGCCAACGTCCTGACTTTC

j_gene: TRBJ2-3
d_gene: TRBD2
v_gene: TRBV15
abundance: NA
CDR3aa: CATSTGLAGRTDTQYF
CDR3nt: TGTGCCACCAGCACCGGACTAGCGGGACGCACAGATACGCAGTATTTT

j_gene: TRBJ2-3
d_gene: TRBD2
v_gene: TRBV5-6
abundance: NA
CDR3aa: CASSARTSGVTDTQYF
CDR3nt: TGTGCCAGCAGCGCCAGGACTAGCGGGGTTACAGATACGCAGTATTTT

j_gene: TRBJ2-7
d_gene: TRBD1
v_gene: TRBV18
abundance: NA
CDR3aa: CASSHNYRGSDEQYF
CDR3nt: TGTGCCAGCTCACATAATTACAGGGGGAGCGACGAGCAGTACTTC

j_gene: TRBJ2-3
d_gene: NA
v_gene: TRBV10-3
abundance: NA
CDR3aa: CAISESAGGGTDTQYF
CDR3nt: TGTGCCATCAGTGAGTCGGCGGGCGGCGGCACAGATACGCAGTATTTT

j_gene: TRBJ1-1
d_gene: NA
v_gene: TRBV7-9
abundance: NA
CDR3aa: CASSFSGGGTEAFF
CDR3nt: TGTGCCAGCAGCTTTTCGGGGGGAGGCACTGAAGCTTTCTTT

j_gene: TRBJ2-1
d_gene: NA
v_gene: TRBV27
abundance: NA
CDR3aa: CASSLSVGLSYNEQFF
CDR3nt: TGTGCCAGCAGTTTATCGGTGGGACTCTCCTACAATGAGCAGTTCTTC

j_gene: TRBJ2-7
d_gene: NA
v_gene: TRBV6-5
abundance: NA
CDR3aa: CASRFHGGSSYEQYF
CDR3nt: TGTGCCAGCAGATTTCACGGGGGAAGCTCCTACGAGCAGTACTTC

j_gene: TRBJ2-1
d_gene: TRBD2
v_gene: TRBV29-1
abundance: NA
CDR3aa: CSAVESGLAREEQFF
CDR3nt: TGCAGCGCCGTAGAATCGGGACTAGCGCGGGAGGAGCAGTTCTTC

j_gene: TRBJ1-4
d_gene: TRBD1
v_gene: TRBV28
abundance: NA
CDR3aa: CASSTTTGGPEKLFF
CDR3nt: TGTGCCAGCAGTACCACGACAGGGGGCCCTGAAAAACTGTTTTTT

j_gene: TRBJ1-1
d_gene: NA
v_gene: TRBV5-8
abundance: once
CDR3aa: CASSPVGREAFF
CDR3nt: TGTGCCAGCAGCCCTGTGGGGCGAGAAGCTTTCTTT

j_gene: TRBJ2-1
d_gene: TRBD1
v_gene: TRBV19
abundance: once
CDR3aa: CASTRQGVTYNEQFF
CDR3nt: TGTGCCAGTACAAGACAGGGGGTTACCTACAATGAGCAGTTCTTC

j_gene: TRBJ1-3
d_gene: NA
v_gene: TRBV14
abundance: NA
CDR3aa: CASSPTPGISPGNTIYF
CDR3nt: TGTGCCAGCAGCCCAACTCCGGGGATAAGCCCTGGAAACACCATATATTTT

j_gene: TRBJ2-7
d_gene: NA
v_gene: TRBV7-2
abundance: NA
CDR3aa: CASSLGAGGSYEQYF
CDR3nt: TGTGCCAGCAGCTTAGGGGCAGGGGGGTCCTACGAGCAGTACTTC

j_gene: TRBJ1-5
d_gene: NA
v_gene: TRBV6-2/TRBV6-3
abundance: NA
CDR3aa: CASSYSGLGNQPQHF
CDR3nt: TGTGCCAGCAGTTACTCGGGACTGGGCAATCAGCCCCAGCATTTT

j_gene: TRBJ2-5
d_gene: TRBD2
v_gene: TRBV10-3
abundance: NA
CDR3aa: CAISENGAGAETQYF
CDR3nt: TGTGCCATCAGTGAGAACGGGGCGGGAGCCGAGACCCAGTACTTC

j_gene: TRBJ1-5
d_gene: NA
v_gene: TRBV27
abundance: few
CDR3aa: CTQGGKTWVNQPQHF
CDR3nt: TGTACCCAAGGGGGTAAAACATGGGTTAATCAGCCCCAGCATTTT

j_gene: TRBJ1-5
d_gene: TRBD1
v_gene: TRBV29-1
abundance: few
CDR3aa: CSAGTGFNQPQHF
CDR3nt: TGCAGCGCTGGGACAGGCTTCAATCAGCCCCAGCATTTT

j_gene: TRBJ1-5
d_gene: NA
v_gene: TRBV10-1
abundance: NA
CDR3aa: CASSQGARQPQHF
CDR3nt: TGCGCCAGCAGTCAGGGTGCTCGGCAGCCCCAGCATTTT

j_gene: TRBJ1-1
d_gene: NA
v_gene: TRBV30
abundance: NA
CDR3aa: CAWRPTANTEAFF
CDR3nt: TGTGCCTGGAGACCGACAGCGAACACTGAAGCTTTCTTT

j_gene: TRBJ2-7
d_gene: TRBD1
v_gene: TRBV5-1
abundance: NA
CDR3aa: CASSLGDRELSYEQYF
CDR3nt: TGCGCCAGCAGCTTGGGGGACAGGGAGCTCTCCTACGAGCAGTACTTC

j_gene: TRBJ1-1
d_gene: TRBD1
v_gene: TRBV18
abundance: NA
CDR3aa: CASSLEGGTVTEAFF
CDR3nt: TGTGCCAGCTCACTCGAAGGCGGGACAGTCACTGAAGCTTTCTTT